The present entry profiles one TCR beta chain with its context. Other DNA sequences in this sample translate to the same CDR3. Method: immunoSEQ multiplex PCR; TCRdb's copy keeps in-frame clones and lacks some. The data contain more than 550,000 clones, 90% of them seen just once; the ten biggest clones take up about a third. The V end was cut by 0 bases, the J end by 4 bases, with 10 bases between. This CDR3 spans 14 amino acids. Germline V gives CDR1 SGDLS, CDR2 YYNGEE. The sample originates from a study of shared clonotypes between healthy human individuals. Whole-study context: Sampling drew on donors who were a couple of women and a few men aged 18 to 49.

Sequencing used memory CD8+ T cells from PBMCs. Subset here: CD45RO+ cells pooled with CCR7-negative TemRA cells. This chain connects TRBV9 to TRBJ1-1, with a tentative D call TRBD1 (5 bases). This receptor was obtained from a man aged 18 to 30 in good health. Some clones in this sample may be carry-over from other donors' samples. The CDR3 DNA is TGTGCCAGCAGCGTAGGGGGCTCTGGCACTGAAGCTTTCTTT. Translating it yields CASSVGGSGTEAFF.